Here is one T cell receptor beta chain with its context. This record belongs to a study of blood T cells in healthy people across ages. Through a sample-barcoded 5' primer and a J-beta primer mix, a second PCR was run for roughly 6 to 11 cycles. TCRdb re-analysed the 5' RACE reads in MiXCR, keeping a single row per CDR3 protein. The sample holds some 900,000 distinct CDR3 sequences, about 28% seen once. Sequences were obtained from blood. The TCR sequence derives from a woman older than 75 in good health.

The CDR3 protein is CASSTSGTGYYEQYF. CDR3 sequence (DNA): TGTGCCAGCAGCACCTCCGGGACAGGTTACTACGAGCAGTACTTC. The chain links TRBV7-6 to TRBJ2-5; 8 positions match TRBD1. TRBJ2-7 explains the end of the DNA better; the J call may be wrong. Germline CDR1 reads SGHVS; CDR2 reads FNYEAQ. This CDR3 spans 15 amino acids.